Given below is one T cell receptor beta chain in context. This clone was observed a single time. Its antigen remains unidentified. Qualities for individual bases were not recorded, and no much larger clone is one base off. The trial excluded patients who had a history of autoimmune disease or were on systemic immunosuppression. In every dose cohort, peripheral blood was drawn for TCR sequencing at baseline, cycle 4 day 1, and cycle 7 day 1. Samples came from an open-label, multicenter, first-in-human phase I dose-escalation trial of ivuxolimab. The trial enrolled adults with locally advanced or metastatic head and neck squamous cell, hepatocellular, melanoma or renal cell carcinoma. Before TCR sequencing, CD4+ T cells and CD8+ T cells were sorted from peripheral blood as separate populations. Genomic DNA was isolated from the sorted cells so that the TCRbeta CDR3 region could be sequenced. The immunoSEQ Assay was used to sequence the TCRbeta CDR3 regions. In TCRdb, the immuneACCESS table is reduced to in-frame sequences with V and J assigned. These tables do not hold every clone; where another copy was compared, an unresolved V gene accounts for under half, and the others remain unexplained. The sample table contains 42,000 or so clones; only one count was recorded for over 65% of them. In total, the top ten clones hold roughly 15% of the sample.

This specimen comes from a study of OX40 agonist ivuxolimab in advanced cancers. At the level of the whole study: Ivuxolimab was a fully human IgG2 agonistic monoclonal antibody targeting the costimulatory receptor OX40 (CD134). Intravenous ivuxolimab was administered to patients every 2 weeks at six dose levels: 0.01, 0.1, 0.3, 1.5, 3 and 10 mg/kg. Among the 50 to 55 dose-escalation patients, some 19 had hepatocellular carcinoma, 15 melanoma, 9 renal cell carcinoma and 9 head and neck cancer. In the dose-escalation cohort, 82.7% of patients were male, and the mean age was around 60 years, with a range of about 23 to 90. Patients were allowed to have had prior anti-PD-1, anti-PD-L1 or anti-CTLA-4 therapy, and around 37% of the dose-escalation patients had previously received checkpoint inhibitors. Partial responses were achieved by three dose-escalation patients, of whom one had hepatocellular carcinoma and two had cutaneous melanoma. Peripheral TCRbeta sequencing aimed to test whether ivuxolimab altered TCR sequence diversity and caused clonal T-cell expansion. The paper reports the monotherapy dose-escalation portion (N of about 54 patients) of the phase I ivuxolimab trial. Study-level results and caveats: Low levels of normalized T-cell clonal expansion were also seen in some patients who did not respond. In partial responders in the 0.1-3.0 mg/kg groups, normalized peripheral clonal expansion was found to be among the lowest, especially among CD8+ T cells. Antigen specificity was not determined for the clonally expanded peripheral T cells. At doses of 0.1 to 3.0 mg/kg, clonal expansion of both CD4+ and CD8+ T cells in blood was seen between baseline and week 6. After ivuxolimab, expanded clones were on average more numerous among CD8+ T cells than among CD4+ T cells.

The receptor comes from an adult with an advanced solid tumor such as melanoma, head and neck, liver or kidney cancer. Sequenced material: CD4+ or CD8+ T cells sorted from blood, taken in a trial of the OX40 agonist ivuxolimab.

The DNA sequence reads TGTGCCAGCAGCCCGAGTGGCGGGGGGGACCACACCGGGGAGCTGTTTTTT. Translation gives CASSPSGGGDHTGELFF. In this chain, TRBV7-2 is recombined with TRBJ2-2; 9 central bases correspond to TRBD2. The CDR3 sequence holds 17 residues, the cysteine and phenylalanine included. Only CDR3 DNA remains: 51 bases, in frame from the first base. The germline V gene provides CDR1 SGHTA and CDR2 FQGNSA. Trimming accounts for 5 bases at V and 3 bases at J, while the number of junction bases matched to no gene is 10.